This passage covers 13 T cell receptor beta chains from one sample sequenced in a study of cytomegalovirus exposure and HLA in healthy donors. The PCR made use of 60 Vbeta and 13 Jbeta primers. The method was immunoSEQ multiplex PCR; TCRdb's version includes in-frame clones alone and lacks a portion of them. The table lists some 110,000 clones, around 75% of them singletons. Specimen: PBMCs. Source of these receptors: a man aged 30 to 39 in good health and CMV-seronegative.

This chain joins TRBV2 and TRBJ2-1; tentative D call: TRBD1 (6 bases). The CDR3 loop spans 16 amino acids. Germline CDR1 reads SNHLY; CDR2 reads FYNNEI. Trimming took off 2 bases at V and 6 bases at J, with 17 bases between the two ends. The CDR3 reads CASSETRDKMRNEQFF. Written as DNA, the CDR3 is TGTGCCAGCAGTGAAACCCGGGACAAGATGCGCAATGAGCAGTTCTTC.

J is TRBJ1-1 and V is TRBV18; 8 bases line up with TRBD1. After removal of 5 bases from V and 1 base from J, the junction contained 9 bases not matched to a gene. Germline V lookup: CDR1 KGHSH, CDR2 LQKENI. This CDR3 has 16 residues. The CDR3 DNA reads TGTGCCAGCTCAGAGCGGACAGGGCTTGGGAACACTGAAGCTTTCTTT. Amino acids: CASSERTGLGNTEAFF.

CDR3 nucleotides: TGTGCCAGCAGTTTTTCAGGGAACACTGAAGCTTTCTTT. Translation: CASSFSGNTEAFF. The chain has TRBV27 and TRBJ1-1; no firm D call. V dropped 3 bases and J dropped 1 base, with 6 bases sitting between them. There are 13 residues in the CDR3. Germline assignment: CDR1 MNHEY and CDR2 SMNVEV (reference sequence).

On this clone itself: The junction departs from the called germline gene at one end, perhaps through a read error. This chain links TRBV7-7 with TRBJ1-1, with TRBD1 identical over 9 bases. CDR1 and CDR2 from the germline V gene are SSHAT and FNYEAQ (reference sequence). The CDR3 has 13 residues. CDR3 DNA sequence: TGTGCCAGCAGTCGCGACAGGGGGACTGAAGTTTTCTTT. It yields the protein CASSRDRGTEVFF.

The CDR3 DNA reads as TGTGCCAGCAGCTTCTCGGGGGGGCTGAGCTCCTACGAGCAGTACTTC. Translated, it gives CASSFSGGLSSYEQYF. This chain uses TRBV7-9 with TRBJ2-7; TRBD2 matches 8 bases. The CDR3 extends over 16 amino acids. After removal of 3 bases from V and 0 bases from J, the junction contained 7 bases not matched to a gene. Germline V CDR1 and CDR2: SEHNR, FQNEAQ (reference sequence).

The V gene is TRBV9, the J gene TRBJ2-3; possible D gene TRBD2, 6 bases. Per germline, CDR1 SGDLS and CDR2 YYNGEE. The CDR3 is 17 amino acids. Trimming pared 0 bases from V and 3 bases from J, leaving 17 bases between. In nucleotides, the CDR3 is TGTGCCAGCAGCGTAGTCCGAGGACGGGAGACTACAGATACGCAGTATTTT. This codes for CASSVVRGRETTDTQYF.

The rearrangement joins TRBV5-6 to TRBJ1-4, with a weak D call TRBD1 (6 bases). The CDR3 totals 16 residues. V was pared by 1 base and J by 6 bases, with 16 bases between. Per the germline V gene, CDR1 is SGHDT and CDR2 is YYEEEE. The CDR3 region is CASSLKQGNIDEKLFF. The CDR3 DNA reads TGTGCCAGCAGCTTGAAACAGGGCAACATAGATGAAAAACTGTTTTTT.

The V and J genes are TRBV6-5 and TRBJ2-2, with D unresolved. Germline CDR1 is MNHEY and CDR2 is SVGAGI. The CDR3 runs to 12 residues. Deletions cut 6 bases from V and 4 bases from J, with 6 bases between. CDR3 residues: CASRVSTGELFF. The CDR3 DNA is TGTGCCAGCAGAGTGAGCACCGGGGAGCTGTTTTTT.

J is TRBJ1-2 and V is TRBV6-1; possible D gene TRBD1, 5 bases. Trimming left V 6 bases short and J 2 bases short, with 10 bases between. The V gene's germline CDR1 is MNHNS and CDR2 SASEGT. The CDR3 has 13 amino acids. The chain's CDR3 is CASRSGNNYGYTF. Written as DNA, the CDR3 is TGTGCCAGCAGATCAGGGAACAACTATGGCTACACCTTC.

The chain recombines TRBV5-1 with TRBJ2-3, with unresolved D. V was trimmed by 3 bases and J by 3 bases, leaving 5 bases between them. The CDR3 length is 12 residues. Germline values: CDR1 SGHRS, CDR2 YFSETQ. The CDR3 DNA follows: TGCGCCAGCAGCTCAATTACAGATACGCAGTATTTT. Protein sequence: CASSSITDTQYF.

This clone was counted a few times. CDR3 protein: CASSFVAGAPYSTDTQYF. The CDR3 bases are TGTGCCAGCAGCTTCGTAGCGGGGGCCCCCTATAGCACAGATACGCAGTATTTT. The V call is TRBV5-4, the J call TRBJ2-3, with 9 bases that match TRBD2. Germline assignment: CDR1 SGHNT and CDR2 YYREEE (reference sequence). V shed 2 bases and J 0 bases; nucleotides not matched to a gene: 10. The CDR3 contains 18 residues.

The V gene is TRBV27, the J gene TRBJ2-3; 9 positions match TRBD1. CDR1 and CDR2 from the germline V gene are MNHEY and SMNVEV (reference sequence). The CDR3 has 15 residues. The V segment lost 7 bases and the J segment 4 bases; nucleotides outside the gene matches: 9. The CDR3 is CASTKFGTGSDTQYF. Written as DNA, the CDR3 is TGTGCCAGCACCAAATTCGGGACAGGGTCAGATACGCAGTATTTT.

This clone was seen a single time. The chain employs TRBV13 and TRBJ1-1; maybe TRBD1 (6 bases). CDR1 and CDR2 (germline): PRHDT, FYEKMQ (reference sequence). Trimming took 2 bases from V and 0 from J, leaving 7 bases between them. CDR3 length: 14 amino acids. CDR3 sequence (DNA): TGTGCCAGCAGCTTACAGGGGATGAACACTGAAGCTTTCTTT. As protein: CASSLQGMNTEAFF. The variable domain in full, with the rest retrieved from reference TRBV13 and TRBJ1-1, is AAGVIQSPRHLIKEKRETATLKCYPIPRHDTVYWYQQGPGQDPQFLISFYEKMQSDKGSIPDRFSAQQFSDYHSELNMSSLELGDSALYFCASSLQGMNTEAFFGQGTRLTVV.